This TCR beta chain appears in the sequencing data of a study of blood T cell repertoires in COVID-19. In the study overall: The United States, Italy and Spain supplied acute and convalescent COVID-19 samples. T cells, B-cell-depleted T cells, or PBMCs provided the cDNA or gDNA that served as material.

Trimming took 8 bases from V and 0 from J, leaving 6 bases between them. The CDR3 is 12 amino acids. CDR1 is MNHEY, CDR2 SVGAGI, per germline. Profiled with immunoSEQ multiplex PCR; TCRdb holds only in-frame clones, not every one. Among tens of thousands of clones, about four fifths were seen once, and the ten largest hold 24%. Input material: peripheral blood. V gene TRBV6-5 combines with J gene TRBJ2-3; no clear D. This sequence was found in a human donor in a cohort sampled during active COVID-19. CDR3 nucleotides: TGTGCCAGCTCCGGGAGCACAGATACGCAGTATTTT. Translating gives CASSGSTDTQYF.